This TCR beta chain was identified in a study of response to subunit inactivated influenza vaccine. As for this clonotype: Antigen unknown.

The CDR3 runs 14 residues. Trimming removed 3 bases from V and 9 bases from J, with 12 bases in between. Whole-study findings and limits: The authors proposed limited new T cell recruitment per seasonal influenza vaccination.

TCRdb used MiXCR to reprocess the RT-PCR reads, holding one entry per CDR3 protein. This sample has 650,000 to 800,000 distinct CDR3 sequences, with under 20% found just once. Source: PBMCs from blood, taken around 5 days after vaccination. The receptor was isolated from a man in his fifties who received an inactivated influenza vaccine. The gene calls are TRBV12-3 or TRBV12-4 and TRBJ1-6, with D possibly being TRBD1 (5 bases). The CDR3 nucleotides read TGTGCCAGCAGTTTCGGAAGTAGGGGTTCACCCCTCCACTTT. Translating it yields CASSFGSRGSPLHF.